This record concerns one TCR beta chain sequence. In its sample, this clonotype was seen a few times. What antigen it recognizes has not been identified. No base-level quality is on record; no much larger clone is a single base apart. This specimen belongs to a study of early T cells in non-severe SARS-CoV-2 infection (dated by TCRdb to the early 2020s). Regarding the complete study: Because TCR sequencing was done on bulk RNA from unsorted whole blood, the alpha and beta chains could not be paired. Findings and caveats that apply to the study as a whole: VDJdb matching was skewed toward anti-spike CD8 responses and likely underestimated virus-specific expansions by missing private and CD4 specificities.

The CDR3 spans 14 residues, from the cysteine through the phenylalanine. Kept here is only the CDR3 DNA, which spans 42 bases and is read in frame from base 1. Trimming takes 7 bases off V and 3 bases off J; junction bases not matched to a gene: 5. The germline V gene (reference sequence) gives CDR1 as DFQATT and CDR2 as SNEGSKA. The library was built by means of 5' RACE. Sequencing took place on a NextSeq 500. The TCR library protocol attached unique molecular identifiers to individual cDNA molecules to correct for sequencing error and PCR bias. Both TCR alpha and beta chains were sequenced, and tight co-correlation was observed between alpha and beta sequence abundances in each sample. For the original study's pipeline: Decombinator V4 was used to annotate the V gene, J gene and CDR3 of the TCR sequences. Expanded TCRs were defined as changing significantly between any two time points under a Poisson model with p below 0.0001. Abundances of TCRs were expressed as counts per million after normalisation to the total number of TCRs sequenced in each sample. MAIT TCRs were defined by TRAV1-2 paired with TRAJ12, TRAJ20 or TRAJ33, and iNKT TCRs by TRAV10 paired with TRAJ18. VDJdb, accessed on 1 November 2021, was searched for TCRs annotated for CMV, EBV and SARS-CoV-2, and TCRs annotated for more than one antigen were excluded. Using fastp at Q25 and MiXCR, TCRdb reprocessed the public reads and kept productive beta chains. Rows matching on CDR3 protein sequence are summarized as one entry with the most common DNA and genes. The V and J calls were determined by TCRdb, not by the authors. Present in this sample are roughly 93,000 distinct CDR3 sequences, 8% to 13% of which were seen just once. The top ten hold roughly 5% of the sample.

Set within a cohort of healthcare workers in London, UK, this nested case-control study involved weekly PCR testing of nasopharyngeal swabs along with blood sampling. Healthcare workers were enrolled in the week of the UK lockdown, from 23 to 31 March 2020, and were followed every week for up to roughly 15 weeks. The clonotype originates from an adult who was a healthcare worker with PCR-confirmed SARS-CoV-2 infection or an uninfected control (not recorded which). The chain employs TRBV20-1 and TRBJ2-1; 11 central bases correspond to TRBD2. Sequencing used whole blood. The CDR3 in this case is CSVETSGNYNEQFF. The sequenced DNA: TGCAGTGTCGAGACTAGCGGGAACTACAATGAGCAGTTCTTC.